These 20 T cell receptor beta chains came from one sample sequenced in a study of blood T cell repertoires in COVID-19. Only in-frame clones appear in the TCRdb table, and some are missing; sequencing was by immunoSEQ multiplex PCR. In the table there are about 130,000 clones, around 85% of which are singletons. Sequencing was done on a sample of peripheral blood. These receptors originate from a human donor in a cohort sampled during active COVID-19.

The J gene is TRBJ2-7, the V gene TRBV5-5; no reliable D call. The ends were cut back, 4 bases at V and 4 bases at J, with 6 bases in the middle. CDR3 length: 11 amino acids. The germline CDR1 and CDR2 sequences are SGHKS and YYEKEE (reference sequence). CDR3 protein: CASSPTYEQYV. In DNA, the CDR3 is TGTGCCAGCAGCCCGACATACGAGCAGTACGTC.

The chain carries TRBV28 and TRBJ2-7, with TRBD2 matching over 12 bases. CDR1 and CDR2 (germline): MDHEN, SYDVKM. The CDR3 runs 13 residues. With V trimmed by 8 bases and J by 7 bases, 6 bases remained unmatched. The CDR3 nucleotides read TGTGCCAGCGACCGTCTAGCGGGAGGGGAGCAGTACGTC. Its translation: CASDRLAGGEQYV.

This chain links TRBV19 with TRBJ1-2; D might be TRBD1 (6 bases). Per the germline V gene, CDR1 is LNHDA and CDR2 is SQIVND (reference sequence). V gave up 5 bases and J gave up 5 bases, with 12 bases separating them. The CDR3 has 13 residues. The CDR3 spells CASSRDRLYGYTF. CDR3 DNA sequence: TGTGCCAGTAGTCGAGACAGGCTATATGGCTACACCTTC.

The rearrangement links TRBV5-5 to TRBJ1-2; TRBD1 agrees at 10 bases. V was pared by 4 bases and J by 3 bases, with 6 bases of the junction left unmatched. Germline-derived CDR1 and CDR2 are SGHKS and YYEKEE (reference sequence). The CDR3 sequence is 15 residues long. The CDR3 spells CASSPGTGEYYGYTF. Here the CDR3 DNA reads TGTGCCAGCAGCCCAGGGACAGGGGAGTACTATGGCTACACCTTC.

This clone was seen just once. The chain carries TRBV6-5 and TRBJ2-4; D might be TRBD2 (6 bases). V lost 7 bases and J 9 bases, leaving 16 bases between the germline ends. The CDR3 extends over 13 amino acids. CDR1 MNHEY and CDR2 SVGAGI come from the germline V gene. This CDR3 reads CASTGRSPGIQYF. CDR3 sequence (DNA): TGTGCCAGCACGGGGAGGTCCCCTGGCATTCAGTACTTC.

The J gene is TRBJ2-2, the V gene TRBV5-1; no definite D call. Looked up from germline, CDR1 is SGHRS and CDR2 is YFSETQ. This CDR3 has 16 amino acids. V was cut by 0 bases and J by 2 bases, with 11 bases left in between. The DNA for the CDR3 is TGCGCCAGCAGCTTGGGGGCAGGCTTAAACACCGGGGAGCTGTTTTTT. Translating it yields CASSLGAGLNTGELFF.

This clone was seen a single time. DNA of the CDR3: TGTGCCAGCTCTAAGGACAGGCAAAATTCACCCCTCCACTTT. Translated, it gives CASSKDRQNSPLHF. The J gene is TRBJ1-6, the V gene TRBV2; 7 nucleotides align to TRBD1. CDR3 size: 14 residues. The junction had 8 bases not matched to a gene; V was cut back by 8 bases and J by 7 bases. Germline CDR1 SNHLY, CDR2 FYNNEI.

The rearrangement uses TRBV10-3 and TRBJ2-2; maybe TRBD2 (5 bases). This CDR3 has 14 amino acids. CDR1 is ENHRY and CDR2 is SYGVKD in the germline V gene. V lost 8 bases, J lost 4 bases, and 14 bases lay in between. For the CDR3, the DNA is TGTGCCATCGGTCCGGGATCAGGCACCGGGGAGCTGTTTTTT. Protein sequence: CAIGPGSGTGELFF.

At least ten counts were recorded for this clone. The chain has TRBV14 and TRBJ2-7; 11 bases are shared with TRBD2. CDR3 length equals 15 residues. V shed 5 bases and J 4 bases; nucleotides not matched to a gene: 7. Looked up from germline, CDR1 is SGHDN and CDR2 is FVKESK. CDR3 in DNA: TGTGCCAGCAGCGAGACACTAGCGGGGGAGTACGAGCAGTACTTC. Its translation: CASSETLAGEYEQYF. The variable domain in full, with the rest retrieved from reference TRBV14 and TRBJ2-7, is EAGVTQFPSHSVIEKGQTVTLRCDPISGHDNLYWYRRVMGKEIKFLLHFVKESKQDESGMPNNRFLAERTGGTYSTLKVQPAELEDSGVYFCASSETLAGEYEQYFGPGTRLTVT.

The V gene is TRBV3-1 (or the pseudogene TRBV3-2), the J gene TRBJ2-5; D possibly corresponds to TRBD1 (5 bases). The germline gives CDR1 LGHDT, CDR2 YNNKEL (reference sequence). The V end was cut by 3 bases, the J end by 4 bases, with 12 bases between. The CDR3 has 14 residues. CDR3 DNA sequence: TGTGCCAGCAGCCACTCAGGGATGGGAGAGACCCAGTACTTC. Residues: CASSHSGMGETQYF.

This chain connects TRBV13 to TRBJ1-6; D remains unclear. Germline lookup yields CDR1 PRHDT and CDR2 FYEKMQ (reference sequence). This CDR3 has 12 amino acids. Trimming removed 6 bases from V and 9 bases from J, with 9 bases in between. Here the CDR3 reads CASSSGLSPLHF. In DNA, the CDR3 is TGTGCCAGCAGTTCCGGACTTTCACCCCTCCACTTT. The entire variable domain, with the rest obtained from reference TRBV13 and TRBJ1-6, is as follows: AAGVIQSPRHLIKEKRETATLKCYPIPRHDTVYWYQQGPGQDPQFLISFYEKMQSDKGSIPDRFSAQQFSDYHSELNMSSLELGDSALYFCASSSGLSPLHFGNGTRLTVT.

The chain has TRBV4-1 and TRBJ1-3; D possibly corresponds to TRBD1 (5 bases). The V end lost 4 bases, the J end lost 0 bases, and 10 bases lay between the germline ends. Germline lookup yields CDR1 MGHRA and CDR2 YSYEKL. This CDR3 contains 15 residues. The CDR3 protein is CASSRIQVSGNTIYF. The CDR3 DNA sequence: TGCGCCAGCAGCCGAATACAGGTCTCTGGAAACACCATATATTTT.

In this sample, this clone turned up a few times. V usage is TRBV4-3 and J usage is TRBJ2-3, with 13 nucleotides matching TRBD2. The V gene end was trimmed by 2 bases and the J gene end by 7 bases; junction bases not matched to a gene: 9. CDR1 is LGHNA and CDR2 is YSLEER in the germline V gene. The CDR3 totals 17 residues. CDR3 nucleotide sequence: TGCGCCAGCAGCCAAACCACTAGCGGGGGGGGCGCATATACGCAGTATTTT. Translating gives CASSQTTSGGGAYTQYF.

This clone was counted a few times. The chain joins TRBV24-1 to TRBJ2-3; 7 bases map to TRBD1. CDR1 KGHDR and CDR2 SFDVKD come from the germline V gene. The CDR3 loop spans 16 amino acids. Trimming took 4 bases from V and 2 from J; bases not matched to a gene: 8. The CDR3 sequence: CATSDQDRTATDTQYF. CDR3 sequence (DNA): TGTGCCACCAGTGACCAGGACAGGACAGCCACAGATACGCAGTATTTT.

The CDR3 loop is CASSLEGRGNSPLHF. The CDR3 DNA follows: TGTGCCAGCAGCTTAGAAGGCAGGGGGAATTCACCCCTCCACTTT. The chain uses TRBV7-6 and TRBJ1-6; 7 bases agree with TRBD1. Unmatched junction bases numbered 4, after V lost 1 base and J lost 7 bases. Germline CDR1 SGHVS, CDR2 FNYEAQ. This CDR3 spans 15 amino acids.

The chain combines TRBV11-2 with TRBJ1-4; D unresolved. Germline loops: CDR1 SGHAT, CDR2 FQNNGV. The CDR3 covers 14 residues. Trimming left V 5 bases short and J 5 bases short, with 12 bases between. The CDR3 sequence: CASSPDGENEKLFF. DNA of the CDR3: TGTGCCAGCAGCCCCGACGGAGAGAATGAAAAACTGTTTTTT.

The V call is TRBV5-1, the J call TRBJ1-5; 9 bases align to TRBD1. The trim removed 4 bases at V and 6 bases at J, leaving 8 bases unmatched. The CDR3 runs to 15 residues. Germline loops: CDR1 SGHRS, CDR2 YFSETQ. CDR3 sequence (DNA): TGCGCCAGCAGCCTTAAACAGGGGGCCGGTCAGCCCCAGCATTTT. The encoded protein is CASSLKQGAGQPQHF.

The CDR3 loop is CASSGRAGGGELFF. CDR3 coding DNA: TGTGCCAGCAGCGGGAGGGCCGGAGGCGGGGAGCTGTTTTTT. The chain employs TRBV3-1 (or the pseudogene TRBV3-2) and TRBJ2-2; 7 bases are shared with TRBD2. The CDR3 spans 14 residues. The V gene end was trimmed by 5 bases and the J gene end by 7 bases; junction bases not matched to a gene: 7. Germline assignment: CDR1 LGHDT and CDR2 YNNKEL (reference sequence).

This chain connects TRBV10-3 to TRBJ1-2; no reliable D call. Trimming took 6 bases from V and 8 from J, leaving 16 bases between them. The CDR3 length is 13 residues. Germline CDR1 and CDR2: ENHRY and SYGVKD. This CDR3 is CAISPDRPRGYTF. Here the CDR3 DNA reads TGTGCCATCAGCCCCGACCGACCTAGAGGCTACACCTTC.

The J gene is TRBJ1-6, the V gene TRBV3-1 (or the pseudogene TRBV3-2); D is ambiguous. The germline V and J ends were trimmed by 1 base and 13 bases, with 20 bases remaining between them. This CDR3 has 16 amino acids. Germline CDR1 and CDR2: LGHDT and YNNKEL (reference sequence). In DNA, the CDR3 is TGTGCCAGCAGCCAAGCGGGAGGTCGAACGAATCACCCCCTCCACTTT. Its translation: CASSQAGGRTNHPLHF.